One sample yielded the 12 T cell receptor beta chains listed below, sequenced in a study of T-cell reconstitution after alpha-beta-depleted transplantation in children. Using unique molecular identifiers, the investigators prepared the TCRbeta library. TCRdb called the PCR reads again in MiXCR, with one record for every CDR3 protein. The table includes about 980,000 distinct CDR3 sequences, roughly 31% detected once. The sample here was PBMCs, mostly from graft donor cells, taken 360 days after TCRalphabeta/CD19-depleted stem cell transplant. These receptor sequences come from a boy in the first two years of life who had a stem cell transplant for SCID, so the T cells may come from the graft donor.

The genes are TRBV12-5 and TRBJ2-7, with D possibly being TRBD1 (6 bases). The germline V gene has CDR1 LGHNT and CDR2 FRNRAP. There are 15 residues in the CDR3. V was cut by 5 bases and J by 2 bases, with 16 bases left in between. In DNA form, the CDR3 reads TGTGCTAGTGGTCCGGAGACAGGATCTCCCTACGAGCAGTACTTC. This gives the protein CASGPETGSPYEQYF.

This clonotype has a handful of counts. The chain is built from TRBV4-2 and TRBJ2-5; TRBD2 agrees at 13 bases. There are 17 residues in the CDR3. Germline trimming cut 0 bases from V and 4 bases from J; bases unmatched to any gene: 5. Germline CDR1 and CDR2: LGHNA and YNFKEQ. CDR3 in DNA: TGTGCCAGCAGCCAAGAAATAACTAGCGGGGGGGCAGAGACCCAGTACTTC. Its protein is CASSQEITSGGAETQYF.

DNA of the CDR3: TGCGCCAGCAGTGGACCCGGGGCGGGCGAGCAGTACTTC. Its protein product is CASSGPGAGEQYF. The chain is built from TRBV10-1 and TRBJ2-7, with D possibly being TRBD1 or TRBD2 (5 bases each). In germline, CDR1 is WNHNN, CDR2 SYGVQD (reference sequence). V dropped 4 bases and J dropped 6 bases, with 13 bases sitting between them. The CDR3 loop spans 13 amino acids.

This clonotype occurred many times. Here the CDR3 reads CASSYSTYEQYF. The DNA of the CDR3 is TGTGCCAGCAGTTACTCGACCTACGAGCAGTACTTC. This sequence joins TRBV6-2 or TRBV6-3 and TRBJ2-7; D unresolved. The germline CDR1 and CDR2 sequences are MNHEY and SVGEGT. Trimming cost V 0 bases and J 2 bases, with 2 bases left between them. The CDR3 contains 12 residues.

The J gene is TRBJ2-1, the V gene TRBV7-2; 7 bases agree with TRBD1. Trimming cost V 4 bases and J 8 bases; bases outside gene matches: 11. This CDR3 is 15 amino acids long. Germline-derived CDR1 and CDR2 are SGHTA and FQGNSA. DNA for the CDR3: TGTGCCAGCAGCTACAAGAGAGGGGGCAAGTATGAGCAGTTCTTC. It encodes CASSYKRGGKYEQFF.

The chain employs TRBV12-3 or TRBV12-4 and TRBJ2-2; 7 bases map to TRBD1. The J segment lost 0 bases and the V segment lost 2 bases, leaving 12 bases of the junction unmatched. The CDR3 length is 19 residues. CDR3 nucleotide sequence: TGTGCCAGCAGTTTATTAATGCGGCCGGGACAGTCGAACACCGGGGAGCTGTTTTTT. This sequence encodes CASSLLMRPGQSNTGELFF.

The chain is built from TRBV10-3 and TRBJ2-5, with D perhaps assigned TRBD1 or TRBD2 (5 bases each). The CDR3 is made up of 16 amino acids. The V and J ends lost 3 bases and 4 bases respectively, with 18 bases between them. Germline loops: CDR1 ENHRY, CDR2 SYGVKD. This chain's CDR3 is CAISEPARGAGETQYF. As DNA, the CDR3 is TGTGCCATCAGTGAACCGGCGAGGGGCGCGGGAGAGACCCAGTACTTC.

V gene TRBV12-3 or TRBV12-4 combines with J gene TRBJ2-7; no clear D. This CDR3 comprises 12 residues. Trimming pared 6 bases from V and 3 bases from J, leaving 9 bases between. CDR3 DNA sequence: TGTGCCAGCAGCATTAACTACTACGAGCAGTACTTC. Translation gives CASSINYYEQYF.

The chain couples TRBV2 to TRBJ2-6; D is perhaps TRBD1 or TRBD2 (5 bases each). Looked up from germline, CDR1 is SNHLY and CDR2 is FYNNEI. Trimming pared 0 bases from V and 1 base from J, leaving 19 bases between. The CDR3 contains 20 residues. The CDR3 is CASSEAVGTARRSGANVLTF. The DNA for the CDR3 is TGTGCCAGCAGTGAAGCCGTTGGGACCGCGAGGCGGTCTGGGGCCAACGTCCTGACTTTC.

The V gene is TRBV5-6, the J gene TRBJ2-7, with 8 nucleotides matching TRBD1. The CDR3 is made up of 16 amino acids. Germline V gives CDR1 SGHDT, CDR2 YYEEEE. Trimming cost V 4 bases and J 4 bases; bases outside gene matches: 13. The CDR3 region is CASSRVAGTGHYEQYF. CDR3 nucleotides: TGTGCCAGCAGCCGCGTGGCGGGGACAGGCCATTACGAGCAGTACTTC.

Only a few counts were recorded for this clonotype. The rearrangement links TRBV7-9 to TRBJ2-1, with unresolved D. The germline gives CDR1 SEHNR, CDR2 FQNEAQ (reference sequence). CDR3 size: 13 residues. Trimming left V 5 bases short and J 9 bases short, with 14 bases between. The CDR3 coding sequence is TGTGCCAGCAGCGAGCAATCTGGCGGTGAGCAGTTCTTC. Protein product: CASSEQSGGEQFF. The full variable domain, completed using reference TRBV7-9 and TRBJ2-1, is DTGVSQNPRHKITKRGQNVTFRCDPISEHNRLYWYRQTLGQGPEFLTYFQNEAQLEKSRLLSDRFSAERPKGSFSTLEIQRTEQGDSAMYLCASSEQSGGEQFFGPGTRLTVL.

The gene calls are TRBV5-1 and TRBJ1-3; D unclear. Trimming pared 0 bases from V and 7 bases from J, leaving 17 bases between. The CDR3 is made up of 16 amino acids. Germline CDR1 is SGHRS and CDR2 is YFSETQ. The chain's CDR3 is CASSLDPDRRGNTIYF. CDR3 sequence (DNA): TGCGCCAGCAGCTTGGACCCGGACCGTCGAGGGAACACCATATATTTT.